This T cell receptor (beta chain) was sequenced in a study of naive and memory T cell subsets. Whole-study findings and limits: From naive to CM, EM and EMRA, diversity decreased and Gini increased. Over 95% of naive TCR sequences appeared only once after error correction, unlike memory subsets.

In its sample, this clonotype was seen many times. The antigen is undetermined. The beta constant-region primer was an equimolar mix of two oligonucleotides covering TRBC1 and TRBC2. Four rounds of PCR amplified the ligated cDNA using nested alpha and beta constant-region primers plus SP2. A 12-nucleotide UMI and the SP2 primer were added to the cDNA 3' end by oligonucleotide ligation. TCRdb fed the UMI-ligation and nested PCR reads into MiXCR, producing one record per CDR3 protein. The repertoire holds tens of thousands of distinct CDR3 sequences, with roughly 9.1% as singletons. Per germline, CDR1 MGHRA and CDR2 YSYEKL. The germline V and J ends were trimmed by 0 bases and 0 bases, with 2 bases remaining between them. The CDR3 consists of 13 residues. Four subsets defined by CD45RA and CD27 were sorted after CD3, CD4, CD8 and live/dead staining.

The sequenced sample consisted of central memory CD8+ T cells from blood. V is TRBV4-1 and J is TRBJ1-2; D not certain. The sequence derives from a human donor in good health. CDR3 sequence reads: CASSQEPNYGYTF. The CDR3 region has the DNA TGCGCCAGCAGCCAAGAACCTAACTATGGCTACACCTTC.